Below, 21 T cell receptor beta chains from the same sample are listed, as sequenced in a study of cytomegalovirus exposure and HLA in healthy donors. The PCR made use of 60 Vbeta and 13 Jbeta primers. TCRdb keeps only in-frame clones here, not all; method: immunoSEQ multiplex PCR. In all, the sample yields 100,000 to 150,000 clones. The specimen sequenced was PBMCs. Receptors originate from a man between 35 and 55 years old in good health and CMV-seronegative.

CDR3 residues: CASSPGGGYEQPQHF. The CDR3 DNA reads TGTGCCAGCAGCCCCGGGGGTGGGTATGAACAGCCCCAGCATTTT. The chain uses TRBV7-2 and TRBJ1-5, with a tentative D call TRBD1 (5 bases). Per germline, CDR1 SGHTA and CDR2 FQGNSA. V dropped 5 bases and J dropped 7 bases, with 18 bases sitting between them. The CDR3 sequence is 15 residues long.

In DNA form, the CDR3 reads TGCGCCAGCAGCTACCCCCCGGACTCGGCCACCGGGGAGCTGTTTTTT. Translation: CASSYPPDSATGELFF. This chain connects TRBV5-1 to TRBJ2-2; a possible D gene is TRBD2 (5 bases). The CDR3 is 16 amino acids. Trimming shortened V by 3 bases and J by 4 bases, and 16 bases separated the two germline ends. Per the germline V gene, CDR1 is SGHRS and CDR2 is YFSETQ.

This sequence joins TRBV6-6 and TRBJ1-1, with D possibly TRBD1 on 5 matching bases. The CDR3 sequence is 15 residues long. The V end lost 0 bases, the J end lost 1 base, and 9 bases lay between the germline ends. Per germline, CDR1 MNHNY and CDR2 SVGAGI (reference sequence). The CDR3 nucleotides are TGTGCCAGCAGTTACTCCCAGGGTAGGAACACTGAAGCTTTCTTT. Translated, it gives CASSYSQGRNTEAFF.

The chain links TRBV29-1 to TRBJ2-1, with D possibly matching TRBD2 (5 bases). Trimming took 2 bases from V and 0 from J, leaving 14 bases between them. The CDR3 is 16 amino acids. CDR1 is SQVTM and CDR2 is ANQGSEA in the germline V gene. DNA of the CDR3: TGCAGCGTTGAAAGAGGGCAGCTTAGCTCCTACAATGAGCAGTTCTTC. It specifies CSVERGQLSSYNEQFF.

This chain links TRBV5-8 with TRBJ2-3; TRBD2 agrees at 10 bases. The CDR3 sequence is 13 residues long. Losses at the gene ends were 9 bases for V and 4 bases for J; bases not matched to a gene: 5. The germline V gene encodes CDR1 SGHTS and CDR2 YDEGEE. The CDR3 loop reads CATSAGGADTQYF. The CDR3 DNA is TGTGCCACTTCAGCGGGAGGGGCAGATACGCAGTATTTT.

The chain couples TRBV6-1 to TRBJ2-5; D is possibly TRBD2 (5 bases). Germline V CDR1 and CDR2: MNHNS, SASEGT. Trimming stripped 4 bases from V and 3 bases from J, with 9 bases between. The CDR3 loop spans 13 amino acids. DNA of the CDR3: TGTGCCAGCAGTGGTGGACTTAAAGAGACCCAGTACTTC. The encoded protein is CASSGGLKETQYF.

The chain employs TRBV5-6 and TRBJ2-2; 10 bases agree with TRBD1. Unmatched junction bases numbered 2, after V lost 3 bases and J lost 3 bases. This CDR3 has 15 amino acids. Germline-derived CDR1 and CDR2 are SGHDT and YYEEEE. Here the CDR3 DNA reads TGTGCCAGCAGCTGGGGGACAGGGGACACCGGGGAGCTGTTTTTT. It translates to CASSWGTGDTGELFF.

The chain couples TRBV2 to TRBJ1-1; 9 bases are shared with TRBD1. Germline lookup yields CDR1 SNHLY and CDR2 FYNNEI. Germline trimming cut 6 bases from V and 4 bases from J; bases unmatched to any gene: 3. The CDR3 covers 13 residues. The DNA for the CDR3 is TGTGCCAGCAGGGGACAGGGTGGCACTGAAGCTTTCTTT. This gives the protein CASRGQGGTEAFF.

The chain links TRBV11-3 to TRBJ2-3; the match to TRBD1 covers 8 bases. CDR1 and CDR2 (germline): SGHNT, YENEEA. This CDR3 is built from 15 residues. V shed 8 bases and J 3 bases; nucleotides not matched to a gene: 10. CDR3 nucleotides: TGTGCCAGCGGAACCCGGGACAGGCATACAGATACGCAGTATTTT. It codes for CASGTRDRHTDTQYF.

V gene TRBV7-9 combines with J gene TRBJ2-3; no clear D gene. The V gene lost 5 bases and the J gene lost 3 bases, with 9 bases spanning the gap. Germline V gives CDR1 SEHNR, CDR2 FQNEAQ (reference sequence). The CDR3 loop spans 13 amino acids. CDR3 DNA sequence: TGTGCCAGCAGCCCGGTTGCAACAGATACGCAGTATTTT. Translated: CASSPVATDTQYF.

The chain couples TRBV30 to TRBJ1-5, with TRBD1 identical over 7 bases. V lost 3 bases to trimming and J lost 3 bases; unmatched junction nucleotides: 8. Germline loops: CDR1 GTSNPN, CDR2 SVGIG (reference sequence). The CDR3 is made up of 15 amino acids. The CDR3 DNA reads TGTGCCTGGAGGATACAGGGGCCGAACAATCAGCCCCAGCATTTT. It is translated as CAWRIQGPNNQPQHF. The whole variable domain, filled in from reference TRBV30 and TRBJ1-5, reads SQTIHQWPATLVQPVGSPLSLECTVEGTSNPNLYWYRQAAGRGLQLLFYSVGIGQISSEVPQNLSASRPQDRQFILSSKKLLLSDSGFYLCAWRIQGPNNQPQHFGDGTRLSIL.

The CDR3 DNA follows: TGTGCCAGCAGGAGATCAGGGGGCGTTGGTGAAAAACTGTTTTTT. Translated, it gives CASRRSGGVGEKLFF. The chain combines TRBV6-5 with TRBJ1-4; 8 bases fit TRBD1. J gave up 7 bases and V 6 bases, and 10 bases lay outside the gene matches. The CDR3 is 15 residues long. The V gene's germline CDR1 is MNHEY and CDR2 SVGAGI.

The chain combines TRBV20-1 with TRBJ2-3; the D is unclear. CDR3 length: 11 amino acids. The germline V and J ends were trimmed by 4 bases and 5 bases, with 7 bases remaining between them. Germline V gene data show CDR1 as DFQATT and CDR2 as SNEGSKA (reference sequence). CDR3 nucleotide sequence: TGCAGTGCTATGAACAGAGATACGCAGTATTTT. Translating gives CSAMNRDTQYF.

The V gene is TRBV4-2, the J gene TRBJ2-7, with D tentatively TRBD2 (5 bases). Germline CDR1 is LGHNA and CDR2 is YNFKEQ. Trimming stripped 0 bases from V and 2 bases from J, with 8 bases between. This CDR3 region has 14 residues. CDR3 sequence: CASSQERGTYEQYF. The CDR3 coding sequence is TGTGCCAGCAGCCAAGAACGGGGAACCTACGAGCAGTACTTC.

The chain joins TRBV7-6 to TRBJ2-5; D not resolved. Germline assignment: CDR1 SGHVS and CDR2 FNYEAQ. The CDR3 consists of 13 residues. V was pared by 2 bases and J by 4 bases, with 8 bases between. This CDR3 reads CASSLSVGETQYF. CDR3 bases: TGTGCCAGCAGCTTAAGCGTTGGAGAGACCCAGTACTTC.

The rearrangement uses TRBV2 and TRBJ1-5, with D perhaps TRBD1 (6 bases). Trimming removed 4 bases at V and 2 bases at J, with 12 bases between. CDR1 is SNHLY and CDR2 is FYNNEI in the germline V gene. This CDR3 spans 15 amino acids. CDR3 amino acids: CASSGQGLGNQPQHF. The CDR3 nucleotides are TGTGCCAGCAGTGGTCAGGGGCTTGGCAATCAGCCCCAGCATTTT.

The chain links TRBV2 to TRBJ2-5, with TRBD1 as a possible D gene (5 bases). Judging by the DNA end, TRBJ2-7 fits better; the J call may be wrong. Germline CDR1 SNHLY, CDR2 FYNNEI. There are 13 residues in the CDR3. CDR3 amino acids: CASSVQQGYEQYF. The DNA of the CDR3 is TGTGCCAGCAGTGTCCAGCAGGGCTACGAGCAGTACTTC.

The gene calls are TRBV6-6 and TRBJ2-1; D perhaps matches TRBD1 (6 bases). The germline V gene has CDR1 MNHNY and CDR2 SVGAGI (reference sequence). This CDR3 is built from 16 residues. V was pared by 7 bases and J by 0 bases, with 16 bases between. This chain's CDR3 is CASNRPGQSSYNEQFF. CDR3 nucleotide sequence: TGTGCCAGCAATCGACCGGGACAAAGCTCCTACAATGAGCAGTTCTTC.

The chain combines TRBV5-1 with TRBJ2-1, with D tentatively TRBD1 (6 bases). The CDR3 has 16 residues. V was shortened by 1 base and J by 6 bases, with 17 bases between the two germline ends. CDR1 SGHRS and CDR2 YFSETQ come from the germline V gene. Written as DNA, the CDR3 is TGCGCCAGCAGCTTGACCCCTCCAGGGGCGGGCAATGAGCAGTTCTTC. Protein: CASSLTPPGAGNEQFF.

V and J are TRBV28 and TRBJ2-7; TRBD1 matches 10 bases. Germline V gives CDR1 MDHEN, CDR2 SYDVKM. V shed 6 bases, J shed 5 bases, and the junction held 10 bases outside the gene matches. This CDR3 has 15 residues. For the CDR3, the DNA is TGTGCCAGCAGCACCCCCGGGACAGGGGCCGACGAGCAGTACTTC. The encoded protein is CASSTPGTGADEQYF.

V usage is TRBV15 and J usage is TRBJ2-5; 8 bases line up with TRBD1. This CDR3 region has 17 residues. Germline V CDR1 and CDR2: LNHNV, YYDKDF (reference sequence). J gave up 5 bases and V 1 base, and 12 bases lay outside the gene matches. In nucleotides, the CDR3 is TGTGCCACCAGCAGAGCCAGGGGGACAGGCCTGCCGGAGACCCAGTACTTC. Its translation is CATSRARGTGLPETQYF.